This T cell receptor beta chain was found in a study of blood T cell repertoires in COVID-19. Study details: The origin of the acute and convalescent COVID-19 samples was the United States, Italy and Spain.

In the original analysis: Reference gene primer amplification yielded estimated nucleated cell counts. Produced via immunoSEQ multiplex PCR; TCRdb's table is partial and in-frame only. The V and J calls and clone size come from that table; D and trimming were worked out from the DNA. The sample includes 150,000 to 200,000 clones, 85% to 95% of them seen just once. Enrollment of patients from Seattle took place during active infection, with longitudinal follow-up. Germline V lookup: CDR1 SGHDN, CDR2 FVKESK. After removal of 5 bases from V and 0 bases from J, the junction contained 2 bases not matched to a gene. This CDR3 has 14 residues.

V is TRBV14 and J is TRBJ2-7, with 9 bases lining up with TRBD1. The clonotype comes from a woman aged 55-69 years with COVID-19, enrolled during active disease. The sequencing input was peripheral blood. CDR3 bases: TGTGCCAGCAGCAGGACAGGGGCCTCCTACGAGCAGTACTTC. It translates to CASSRTGASYEQYF.